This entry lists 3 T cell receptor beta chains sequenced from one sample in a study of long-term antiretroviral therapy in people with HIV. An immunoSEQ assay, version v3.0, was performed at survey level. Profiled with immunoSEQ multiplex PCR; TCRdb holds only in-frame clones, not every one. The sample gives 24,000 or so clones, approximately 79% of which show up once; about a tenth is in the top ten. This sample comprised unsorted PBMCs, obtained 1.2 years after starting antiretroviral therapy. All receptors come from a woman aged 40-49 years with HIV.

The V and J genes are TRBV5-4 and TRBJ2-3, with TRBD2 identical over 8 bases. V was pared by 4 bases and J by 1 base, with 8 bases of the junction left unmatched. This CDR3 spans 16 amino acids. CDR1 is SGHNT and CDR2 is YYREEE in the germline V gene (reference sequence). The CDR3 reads CASSPGLEGGTDTQYF. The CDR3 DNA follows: TGTGCCAGCAGCCCGGGACTAGAAGGAGGCACAGATACGCAGTATTTT.

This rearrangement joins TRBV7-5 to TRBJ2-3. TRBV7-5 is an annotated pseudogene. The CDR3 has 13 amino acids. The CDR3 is CARSPMVLDTQYF. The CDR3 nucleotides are TGTGCCAGAAGCCCGATGGTCCTCGATACGCAGTATTTT.

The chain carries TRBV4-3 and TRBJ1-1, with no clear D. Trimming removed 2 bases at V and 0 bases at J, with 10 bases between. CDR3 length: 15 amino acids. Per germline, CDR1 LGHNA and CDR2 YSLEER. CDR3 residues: CASSQNYGLNTEAFF. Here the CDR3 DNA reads TGCGCCAGCAGCCAAAATTACGGGCTGAACACTGAAGCTTTCTTT.